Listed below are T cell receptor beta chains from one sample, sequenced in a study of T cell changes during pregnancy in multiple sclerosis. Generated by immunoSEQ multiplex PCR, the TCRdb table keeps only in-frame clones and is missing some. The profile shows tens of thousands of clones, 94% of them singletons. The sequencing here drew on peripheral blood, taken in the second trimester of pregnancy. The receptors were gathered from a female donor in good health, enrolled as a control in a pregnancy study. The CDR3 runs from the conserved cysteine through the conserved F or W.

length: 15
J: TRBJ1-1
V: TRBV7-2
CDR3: CASSPLEGWDTEAFF

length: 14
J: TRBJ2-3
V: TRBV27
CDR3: CASATSAKSDTQYF

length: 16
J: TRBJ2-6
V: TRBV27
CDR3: CASSWTGVPGANVLTF

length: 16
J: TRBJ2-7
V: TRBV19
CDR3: CASSRHRAGIDYEQYF

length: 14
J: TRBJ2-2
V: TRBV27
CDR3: CATLGDRVDGELFF

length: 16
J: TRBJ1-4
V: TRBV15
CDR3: CATSGGQGGRNEKLFF

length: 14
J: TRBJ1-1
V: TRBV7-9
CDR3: CASSVRTVSTEAFF

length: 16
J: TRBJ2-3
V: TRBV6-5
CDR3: CASSYSWARRTDTQYF

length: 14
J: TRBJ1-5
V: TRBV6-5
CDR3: CASSPYEGDQPQHF

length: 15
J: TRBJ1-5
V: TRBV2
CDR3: CASSGDRGGNQPQHF